The entry below gives a single T cell receptor (beta chain) sequence along with its context. This record belongs to a study of patients and donors after allogeneic stem cell transplantation. A single record per CDR3 protein comes from TCRdb applying MiXCR to the RT-PCR reads. Found here are about 200,000 distinct CDR3 sequences, around 41% of them singletons; the top ten hold 11%. Trimming removed 6 bases from V and 0 bases from J; junction bases left unmatched: 6. The CDR3 sequence is 14 residues long. CDR1 and CDR2 from the germline V gene are DFQATT and SNEGSKA (reference sequence). The receptor comes from a human donor who was either an allogeneic HSCT recipient or a stem cell or donor lymphocyte infusion donor (not recorded which). It is not recorded whose cells these are; they may come from a transplant donor. Input material: blood, either unsorted or a sorted T cell fraction (not recorded which). The chain combines TRBV20-1 with TRBJ1-1; 8 nucleotides agree with TRBD1. Written as DNA, the CDR3 is TGCAGTGCGACCCGACAGGGGCTGAACACTGAAGCTTTCTTT. This encodes CSATRQGLNTEAFF.